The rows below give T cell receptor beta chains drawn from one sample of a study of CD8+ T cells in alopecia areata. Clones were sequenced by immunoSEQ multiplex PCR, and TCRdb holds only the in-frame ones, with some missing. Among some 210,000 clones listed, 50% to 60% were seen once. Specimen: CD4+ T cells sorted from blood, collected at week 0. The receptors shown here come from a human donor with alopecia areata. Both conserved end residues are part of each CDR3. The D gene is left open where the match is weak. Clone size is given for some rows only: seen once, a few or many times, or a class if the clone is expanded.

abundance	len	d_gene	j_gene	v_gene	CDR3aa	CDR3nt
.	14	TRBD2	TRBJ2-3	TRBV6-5	CASSGLAGTDTQYF	TGTGCCAGCAGTGGACTAGCGGGGACAGATACGCAGTATTTT
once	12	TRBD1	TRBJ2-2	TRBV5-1	CASSLDRGRLFF	TGCGCCAGCAGCTTGGACAGGGGGCGACTGTTTTTT
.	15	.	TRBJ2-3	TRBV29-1	CSVARLPEGTDTQYF	TGCAGCGTTGCGCGACTCCCCGAAGGCACAGATACGCAGTATTTT
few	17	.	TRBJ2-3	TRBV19	CASRPGLASSRTDTQYF	TGTGCCAGTAGGCCAGGTCTAGCGTCCTCTCGCACAGATACGCAGTATTTT
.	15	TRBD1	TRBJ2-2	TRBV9	CASSVGQVNTGELFF	TGTGCCAGCAGCGTGGGACAGGTCAACACCGGGGAGCTGTTTTTT
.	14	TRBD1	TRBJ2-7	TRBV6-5	CASSVDRGSYEQYF	TGTGCCAGCAGCGTGGACAGGGGCTCCTACGAGCAGTACTTC
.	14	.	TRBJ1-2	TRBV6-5	CASRSLVRSDGYTF	TGTGCCAGCAGGTCCTTGGTTCGGAGTGATGGCTACACCTTC
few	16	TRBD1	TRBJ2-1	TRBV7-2	CASSVRDRVYGNEQFF	TGTGCCAGCAGCGTCCGGGACAGGGTCTATGGGAATGAGCAGTTCTTC
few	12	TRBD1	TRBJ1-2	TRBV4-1	CASSPGQGGYTF	TGCGCCAGCAGCCCCGGACAGGGTGGCTACACCTTC
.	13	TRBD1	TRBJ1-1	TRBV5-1	CASSLGDSSKAFF	TGCGCCAGCAGCTTGGGGGACAGCTCAAAAGCTTTCTTT
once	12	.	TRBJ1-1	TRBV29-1	CSAGSMNTEAFF	TGCAGCGCCGGAAGCATGAACACTGAAGCTTTCTTT
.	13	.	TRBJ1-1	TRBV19	CASRRAEGTEAFF	TGTGCCAGTAGACGAGCGGAGGGCACTGAAGCTTTCTTT
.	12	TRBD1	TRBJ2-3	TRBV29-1	CSGTGRPDTQYF	TGCAGCGGGACAGGGCGTCCAGATACGCAGTATTTT
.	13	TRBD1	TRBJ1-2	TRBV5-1	CASSRTGPYGYTF	TGCGCCAGCTCGCGGACAGGGCCCTATGGCTACACCTTC
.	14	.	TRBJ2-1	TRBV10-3	CAIKVGANWDEQFF	TGTGCCATCAAGGTCGGCGCGAATTGGGATGAGCAGTTCTTC
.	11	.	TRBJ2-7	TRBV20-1	CSARDLGEQYF	TGCAGTGCTAGAGATCTCGGCGAGCAGTACTTC
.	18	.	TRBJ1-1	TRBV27	CASSSSNPGGGRGTEAFF	TGTGCCAGCAGTTCCAGCAACCCCGGTGGGGGAAGGGGCACTGAAGCTTTCTTT
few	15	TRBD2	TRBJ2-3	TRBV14	CASSQVAGGRDTQYF	TGTGCCAGCAGCCAAGTAGCGGGGGGGCGAGATACGCAGTATTTT
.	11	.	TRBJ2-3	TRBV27	CASSWARVTYF	TGTGCCAGCAGTTGGGCCCGCGTAACGTATTTT
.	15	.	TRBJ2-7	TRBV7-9	CASSSLGVGSYEQYF	TGTGCCAGCAGCTCCCTTGGGGTGGGATCCTACGAGCAGTACTTC
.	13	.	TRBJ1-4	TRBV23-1	CASSQSGREKLFF	TGCGCCAGCAGTCAATCTGGGCGGGAAAAACTGTTTTTT
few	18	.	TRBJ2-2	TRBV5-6	CASSLEWGRGPGTGELFF	TGTGCCAGCAGCTTGGAATGGGGTCGGGGCCCAGGAACCGGGGAGCTGTTTTTT
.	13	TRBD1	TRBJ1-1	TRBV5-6	CASSLFTGTVAFF	TGTGCCAGCAGCTTGTTTACCGGGACAGTGGCTTTCTTT
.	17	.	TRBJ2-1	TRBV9	CASSSQGGLLSYNEQFF	TGTGCCAGCAGCTCTCAGGGGGGACTACTCTCCTACAATGAGCAGTTCTTC
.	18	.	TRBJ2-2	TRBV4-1	CASSQGGTRFANTGELFF	TGCGCCAGCAGCCAAGGTGGAACGCGATTCGCGAACACCGGGGAGCTGTTTTTT
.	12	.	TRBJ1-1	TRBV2	CASSVADTEAFF	TGTGCCAGCAGCGTCGCGGACACTGAAGCTTTCTTT
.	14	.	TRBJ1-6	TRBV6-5	CASGGLRDNSPLHF	TGTGCCAGCGGAGGCTTAAGGGATAATTCACCCCTCCACTTT